This T cell receptor beta chain was retrieved from a study of T cells after posttransplantation cyclophosphamide. Whole-study results and caveats: Donor CD8+ memory clones often dominated recipient blood repertoires at later times. TRB overlap between skin or GI tissue T cells and blood was limited. Recipient CMV seropositivity and CMV reactivation strongly tracked TRB clonality.

The germline V and J ends were trimmed by 8 bases and 0 bases, with 10 bases remaining between them. CDR1 is SQVTM, CDR2 ANQGSEA, per germline. This CDR3 has 12 amino acids. Profiling relied on immunoSEQ multiplex PCR, and the TCRdb table lists in-frame clones only, not all of them. The sample contains about 32,000 clones, 70% to 90% of which appear only once. A word on this clone: Its specificity is not known.

The receptor's source is a woman aged 40 to 50 with a blood cancer, CMV-positive, and with a related stem cell donor. The chain couples TRBV29-1 to TRBJ2-5, with TRBD1 as a possible D gene (5 bases). The sequencing input was PBMCs. The CDR3 region is CSLGPNQETQYF. CDR3 nucleotide sequence: TGCAGCCTGGGGCCTAACCAAGAGACCCAGTACTTC.